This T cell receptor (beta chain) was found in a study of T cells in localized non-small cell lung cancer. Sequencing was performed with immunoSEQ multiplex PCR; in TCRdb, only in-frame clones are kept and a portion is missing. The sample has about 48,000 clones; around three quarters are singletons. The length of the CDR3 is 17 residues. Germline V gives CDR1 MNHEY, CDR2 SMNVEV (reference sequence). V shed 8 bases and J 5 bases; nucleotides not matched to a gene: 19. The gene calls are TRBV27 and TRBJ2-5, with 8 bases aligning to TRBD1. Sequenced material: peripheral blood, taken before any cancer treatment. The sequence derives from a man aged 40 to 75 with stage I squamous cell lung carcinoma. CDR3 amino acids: CASCRLGGTGLTETQYF. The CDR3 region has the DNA TGTGCCAGCTGCCGACTGGGCGGGACAGGACTAACGGAGACCCAGTACTTC.